A single sample gave rise to the 16 T cell receptor beta chains below, sequenced in a study of OX40 agonist ivuxolimab in advanced cancers. This table comes from immunoSEQ multiplex PCR, and its TCRdb copy is limited to in-frame clones, with some not included. The sample comprises some 80,000 clones, approximately 85% of which are singletons, and around 25% rests with the top ten. Sequencing used CD4+ or CD8+ T cells sorted from blood, obtained in a trial of the OX40 agonist ivuxolimab. The receptors were gathered from an adult with an advanced solid tumor such as melanoma, head and neck, liver or kidney cancer.

J is TRBJ1-2 and V is TRBV5-4; 10 bases are shared with TRBD1. V lost 0 bases, J lost 3 bases, and 2 bases stayed unmatched. The CDR3 length is 15 residues. Germline V gene lookup returns CDR1 SGHNT and CDR2 YYREEE (reference sequence). Here the CDR3 reads CASSLVDRGDYGYTF. CDR3 coding DNA: TGTGCCAGCAGCTTGGTGGACAGGGGGGACTATGGCTACACCTTC.

The chain carries TRBV19 and TRBJ2-7; D remains ambiguous. The CDR3 runs 13 residues. Germline loops: CDR1 LNHDA, CDR2 SQIVND (reference sequence). V lost 6 bases and J lost 4, with 13 bases in between. The CDR3 DNA is TGTGCCAGTAGCTTTGGCGTACGGTACGAGCAGTACTTC. Translating it yields CASSFGVRYEQYF. Complete variable domain (other parts from reference TRBV19 and TRBJ2-7): DGGITQSPKYLFRKEGQNVTLSCEQNLNHDAMYWYRQDPGQGLRLIYYSQIVNDFQKGDIAEGYSVSREKKESFPLTVTSAQKNPTAFYLCASSFGVRYEQYFGPGTRLTVT.

The CDR3 spells CASSLGVGGSETQYF. Here the CDR3 DNA reads TGCGCCAGCAGCTTGGGGGTTGGCGGTAGTGAGACCCAGTACTTC. This chain links TRBV5-1 with TRBJ2-5; no clear D. The V gene lost 0 bases and the J gene lost 5 bases, with 14 bases spanning the gap. Germline values: CDR1 SGHRS, CDR2 YFSETQ. This CDR3 spans 15 amino acids.

The chain carries TRBV6-6 and TRBJ2-7; a possible D gene is TRBD2 (5 bases). The CDR3 has 13 amino acids. Germline loops: CDR1 MNHNY, CDR2 SVGAGI (reference sequence). Trimming removed 5 bases from V and 6 bases from J, with 14 bases in between. The CDR3 sequence is CASSQAGVLEQYF. The CDR3 DNA follows: TGTGCCAGCAGTCAGGCCGGGGTACTCGAGCAGTACTTC.

The chain carries TRBV7-9 and TRBJ1-2, with TRBD1 as a possible D gene (6 bases). The V and J ends lost 5 bases and 5 bases respectively, with 12 bases between them. Germline assignment: CDR1 SEHNR and CDR2 FQNEAQ (reference sequence). This CDR3 contains 13 residues. This CDR3 is CASSPDSFYGYTF. In DNA, the CDR3 is TGTGCCAGCAGCCCGGACAGTTTTTATGGCTACACCTTC.

CDR3 region: CASSRGQGNTGELFF. CDR3 nucleotide sequence: TGTGCCAGTAGTAGAGGACAGGGGAACACCGGGGAGCTGTTTTTT. The chain couples TRBV19 to TRBJ2-2, with 8 bases aligning to TRBD1. The CDR3 covers 15 residues. V shed 4 bases and J 1 base; nucleotides not matched to a gene: 2. Germline V gives CDR1 LNHDA, CDR2 SQIVND (reference sequence).

The J gene is TRBJ1-3, the V gene TRBV5-1; D unclear. Trimming removed 4 bases from V and 0 bases from J, with 11 bases in between. Per the germline V gene, CDR1 is SGHRS and CDR2 is YFSETQ. The CDR3 consists of 15 residues. The CDR3 reads CASSQGSFSGNTIYF. CDR3 sequence (DNA): TGCGCCAGCAGCCAAGGGTCCTTCTCTGGAAACACCATATATTTT.

The rearrangement uses TRBV27 and TRBJ1-4; TRBD1 matches at 8 bases. From germline, CDR1 is MNHEY and CDR2 SMNVEV (reference sequence). V shed 4 bases, J shed 5 bases, and the junction held 3 bases outside the gene matches. The CDR3 is 14 residues long. The CDR3: CASSSQGANEKLFF. CDR3 coding DNA: TGTGCCAGCAGTTCTCAGGGGGCGAATGAAAAACTGTTTTTT.

This clone was counted between two and nine times. V and J are TRBV29-1 and TRBJ1-5; D is undetermined. The CDR3 runs to 13 residues. The germline CDR1 and CDR2 sequences are SQVTM and ANQGSEA. Trimming shortened V by 4 bases and J by 5 bases, and 12 bases separated the two germline ends. CDR3: CSVARQRDQPQHF. CDR3 coding DNA: TGCAGCGTTGCTAGGCAGAGGGATCAGCCCCAGCATTTT.

This chain connects TRBV11-2 to TRBJ1-2, with 7 nucleotides matching TRBD1. The CDR3 covers 13 residues. CDR1 and CDR2 from the germline V gene are SGHAT and FQNNGV. After removal of 6 bases from V and 5 bases from J, the junction contained 6 bases not matched to a gene. CDR3 DNA: TGTGCCAGCAGGACAACAGGGGAATATGGCTACACCTTC. Amino acids: CASRTTGEYGYTF.

V and J are TRBV5-4 and TRBJ2-7, with D perhaps matching TRBD2 (6 bases). Germline CDR1 is SGHNT and CDR2 is YYREEE (reference sequence). The V end lost 0 bases, the J end lost 7 bases, and 14 bases lay between the germline ends. The CDR3 is 14 residues long. CDR3 amino acids: CASSLVSRAGEQYF. The CDR3, as DNA: TGTGCCAGCAGCTTGGTATCCAGGGCGGGGGAGCAGTACTTC.

This clone was seen a handful of times. The V and J genes are TRBV2 and TRBJ2-7; TRBD2 might be the D (7 bases). The CDR3 contains 14 residues. Germline assignment: CDR1 SNHLY and CDR2 FYNNEI. V lost 1 base to trimming and J lost 3 bases, with 10 bases between them. The CDR3 is CASSEVGGGYEQYF. In nucleotides, the CDR3 is TGTGCCAGCAGTGAAGTAGGGGGGGGCTACGAGCAGTACTTC.

The rearrangement uses TRBV27 and TRBJ2-1, with TRBD1 identical over 9 bases. The CDR3 runs to 14 residues. The germline CDR1 and CDR2 sequences are MNHEY and SMNVEV (reference sequence). V trimming: 7 bases; J trimming: 3 bases; junction bases outside the gene matches: 4. The DNA of the CDR3 is TGTGCCAGCACCGGGACAGGGTTCTACAATGAGCAGTTCTTC. Translation: CASTGTGFYNEQFF.

This clone was counted a single time. This chain uses TRBV7-2 with TRBJ1-5; 7 bases line up with TRBD1. This CDR3 has 14 amino acids. V lost 5 bases to trimming and J lost 0 bases; unmatched junction nucleotides: 1. CDR1 is SGHTA and CDR2 is FQGNSA in the germline V gene. The CDR3 loop reads CASSRDSSNQPQHF. DNA for the CDR3: TGTGCCAGCAGCCGGGACAGTAGCAATCAGCCCCAGCATTTT.

This chain links TRBV28 with TRBJ1-2, with D tentatively TRBD1 (6 bases). CDR1 and CDR2 (germline): MDHEN, SYDVKM. The V end was cut by 5 bases, the J end by 2 bases, with 12 bases between. The CDR3 extends over 14 amino acids. The CDR3 nucleotides are TGTGCCAGCAGTCCGGACAGCGGGAACTATGGCTACACCTTC. It yields the protein CASSPDSGNYGYTF.

The chain joins TRBV6-6 to TRBJ2-5, with D perhaps given as TRBD1 or TRBD2 (5 bases each). Germline CDR1 reads MNHNY; CDR2 reads SVGAGI (reference sequence). The length of the CDR3 is 14 residues. V was trimmed by 0 bases and J by 2 bases, leaving 7 bases between them. CDR3: CASSYSGRQETQYF. CDR3 nucleotides: TGTGCCAGCAGTTACTCGGGACGGCAAGAGACCCAGTACTTC.